The TCR beta chain under discussion was sequenced for a study of tumor T cells in aggressive B-cell lymphoma. Clones were read by immunoSEQ multiplex PCR, and TCRdb kept only the in-frame ones, dropping some. The sample includes about 7,400 clones, about 85% of them seen just once. Sequencing was carried out using tumor tissue. The TCR sequence derives from an adult with diffuse large B cell lymphoma.

DNA of the CDR3: TGTGCCAGCAGTTCCCCGGCGGGTATATACAATGAGCAGTTCTTC. Protein product: CASSSPAGIYNEQFF. The J gene is TRBJ2-1, the V gene TRBV6-1, with a possible D match to TRBD2 (5 bases). Trimming took 5 bases from V and 4 from J, leaving 15 bases between them. CDR3 length: 15 amino acids. CDR1 and CDR2 from the germline V gene are MNHNS and SASEGT.